This T cell receptor beta chain came from a study of T cells in Graves' hyperthyroidism and ophthalmopathy. Study-level points and caveats: In the analysis, a 13 V-J model separated ophthalmopathy from stable hyperthyroidism. Model predictions of ophthalmopathy came a median 6.5 months before onset. Blood shared most expanded thyroid clonotypes above 0.001.

This clonotype has at least ten counts. Its target is not known. Germline CDR1 is MDHEN and CDR2 is SYDVKM. The V and J ends lost 5 bases and 5 bases respectively, with 19 bases between them. This CDR3 has 15 residues. Amplification yielded TCR beta CDR3 regions, with RNA transcripts as the source. Initially, a first-round RT-PCR of the TCR CDR3 employed the HTBI primer set. TCRdb processed the multiplex PCR reads anew with MiXCR; each CDR3 protein has one entry. The sample has approximately 530,000 distinct CDR3 sequences, 15% to 20% seen once. Uncontrolled infection, other autoimmune disease, pregnancy or lactation barred patients from enrollment.

The clonotype was recovered from a man aged 40-50 years with Graves' ophthalmopathy. The chain uses TRBV28 and TRBJ2-7; maybe TRBD2 (6 bases). The sample consisted of blood. The CDR3 sequence is CASSVLSGSPHEQYF. DNA for the CDR3: TGTGCCAGCAGTGTCCTTAGCGGATCCCCCCACGAGCAGTACTTC. Full variable domain (outside the CDR3, taken from reference TRBV28 and TRBJ2-7): DVKVTQSSRYLVKRTGEKVFLECVQDMDHENMFWYRQDPGLGLRLIYFSYDVKMKEKGDIPEGYSVSREKKERFSLILESASTNQTSMYLCASSVLSGSPHEQYFGPGTRLTVT.